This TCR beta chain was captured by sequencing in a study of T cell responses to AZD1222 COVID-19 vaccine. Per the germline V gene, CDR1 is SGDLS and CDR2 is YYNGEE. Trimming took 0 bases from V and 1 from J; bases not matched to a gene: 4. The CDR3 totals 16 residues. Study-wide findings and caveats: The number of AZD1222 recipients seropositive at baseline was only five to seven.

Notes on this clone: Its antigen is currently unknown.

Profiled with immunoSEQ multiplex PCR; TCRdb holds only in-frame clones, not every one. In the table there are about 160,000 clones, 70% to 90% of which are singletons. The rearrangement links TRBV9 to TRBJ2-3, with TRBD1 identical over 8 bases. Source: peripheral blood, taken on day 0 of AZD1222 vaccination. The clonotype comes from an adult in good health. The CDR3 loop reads CASSVGTGRRTDTQYF. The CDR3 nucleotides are TGTGCCAGCAGCGTAGGGACAGGGCGCCGCACAGATACGCAGTATTTT. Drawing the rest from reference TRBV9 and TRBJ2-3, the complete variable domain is DSGVTQTPKHLITATGQRVTLRCSPRSGDLSVYWYQQSLDQGLQFLIQYYNGEERAKGNILERFSAQQFPDLHSELNLSSLELGDSALYFCASSVGTGRRTDTQYFGPGTRLTVL.